This paragraph reports one TCR beta chain. The CDR3 length is 12 residues. The V gene lost 4 bases and the J gene lost 8 bases, with 14 bases spanning the gap. CDR1 and CDR2 (germline): SQVTM, ANQGSEA. This record comes from a study of shared clonotypes between healthy human individuals. TCRdb's table, derived via immunoSEQ multiplex PCR, lists solely in-frame clones and lacks some. The sample records 300,000 to 400,000 clones, under 80% being singletons. The receptor comes from a man in his thirties or forties in good health. The chain employs TRBV29-1 and TRBJ1-1; D gene uncertain. The material sequenced was memory CD4+ T cells sorted from blood. Stated subset: CD45RA-negative fraction. CDR3 sequence (DNA): TGCAGCGTTGTCCCCATGACTTCCGAAGCTTTCTTT. Its translation: CSVVPMTSEAFF.